These 25 T cell receptor beta chains came from one sample sequenced in a study of patients and donors after allogeneic stem cell transplantation. Using its own MiXCR run on the RT-PCR reads, TCRdb lists one record per CDR3 protein. The repertoire consists of about 210,000 distinct CDR3 sequences, with over 30% occurring once and the leading ten covering roughly 10%. The sample taken for sequencing was blood, either unsorted or a sorted T cell fraction (not recorded which). All receptors derive from a human donor who was either an allogeneic HSCT recipient or a stem cell or donor lymphocyte infusion donor (not recorded which). It is not recorded whose cells these are; they may come from a transplant donor.

The table lists this clonotype with a few counts. The chain carries TRBV7-3 and TRBJ1-1, with D tentatively TRBD1 (6 bases). Germline CDR1 SGHTA, CDR2 FQGTGA. The CDR3 runs to 17 residues. Trimming took off 0 bases at V and 0 bases at J, with 14 bases between the two ends. The CDR3 region has the DNA TGTGCCAGCAGCTTAACCGGCGGACAGCTTTTGAACACTGAAGCTTTCTTT. Translated: CASSLTGGQLLNTEAFF.

This clonotype was counted between two and nine times. The chain carries TRBV5-1 and TRBJ2-7, with 8 bases lining up with TRBD1. Germline lookup yields CDR1 SGHRS and CDR2 YFSETQ. The V segment lost 0 bases and the J segment 4 bases; nucleotides outside the gene matches: 9. CDR3 length: 16 amino acids. The CDR3 here is CASSLAPTGALYEQYF. The CDR3 nucleotides are TGCGCCAGCAGCTTGGCGCCGACAGGGGCGTTGTACGAGCAGTACTTC.

Only a few counts were recorded for this clonotype. This chain joins TRBV6-5 and TRBJ1-4; no reliable D call. Trimming left V 0 bases short and J 0 bases short, with 5 bases between. Looked up from germline, CDR1 is MNHEY and CDR2 is SVGAGI. The CDR3 is made up of 15 amino acids. CDR3 DNA sequence: TGTGCCAGCAGTTACTCATGGGCAACTAATGAAAAACTGTTTTTT. Its protein product is CASSYSWATNEKLFF.

This clonotype occurred a few times. The chain has TRBV29-1 and TRBJ1-2; D is possibly TRBD1 (5 bases). This CDR3 is built from 13 residues. With 4 bases removed from V and 2 bases from J, the gap between germline ends came to 11 bases. CDR1 and CDR2 (germline): SQVTM, ANQGSEA. The DNA of the CDR3 is TGCAGCGTTGGGACGACAGTGAACTATGGCTACACCTTC. Its translation is CSVGTTVNYGYTF.

The CDR3 bases are TGTGCCACCAGCAGAGTGGAGAGGGCGGCCCAGTACTTC. It yields the protein CATSRVERAAQYF. The chain is built from TRBV15 and TRBJ2-5; possibly TRBD2 for D (5 bases). CDR3 length: 13 residues. CDR1 and CDR2 (germline): LNHNV, YYDKDF (reference sequence). The V end was cut by 1 base, the J end by 9 bases, with 12 bases between.

The V and J genes are TRBV6-1 and TRBJ2-1, with D maybe TRBD2 (7 bases). V was cut by 3 bases and J by 4 bases, with 16 bases left in between. The CDR3 has 16 residues. Germline V gives CDR1 MNHNS, CDR2 SASEGT. The CDR3 nucleotides read TGTGCCAGCAGTGACGAGGGGGGACTACCTTACAATGAGCAGTTCTTC. Amino acids: CASSDEGGLPYNEQFF.

CDR3 amino acids: CASSQDRTGSSYNEQFF. The CDR3 nucleotides are TGTGCCAGCAGCCAAGATAGGACAGGGAGCTCCTACAATGAGCAGTTCTTC. This chain links TRBV3-1 with TRBJ2-1; 8 bases agree with TRBD1. Germline V gene data show CDR1 as LGHDT and CDR2 as YNNKEL (reference sequence). The CDR3 is 17 residues long. Trimming cost V 0 bases and J 0 bases; bases outside gene matches: 4.

This clonotype came up a few times. The chain has TRBV7-9 and TRBJ1-1; 8 bases are a match to TRBD1. CDR3 size: 14 residues. Germline V gene data show CDR1 as SEHNR and CDR2 as FQNEAQ (reference sequence). The V gene end was trimmed by 6 bases and the J gene end by 1 base; junction bases not matched to a gene: 4. The chain's CDR3 is CASRRTGPNTEAFF. As DNA, the CDR3 is TGTGCCAGCAGGCGGACAGGGCCGAACACTGAAGCTTTCTTT.

The chain joins TRBV6-6 to TRBJ1-5, with 8 positions matching TRBD1. The germline gives CDR1 MNHNY, CDR2 SVGAGI (reference sequence). The V gene end was trimmed by 5 bases and the J gene end by 6 bases; junction bases not matched to a gene: 6. There are 14 residues in the CDR3. CDR3 DNA sequence: TGTGCCAGCAGTACGACAGGGGTGGTTCAGCCCCAGCATTTT. It codes for CASSTTGVVQPQHF.

V and J are TRBV4-3 and TRBJ1-3; 7 nucleotides align to TRBD1. Germline assignment: CDR1 LGHNA and CDR2 YSLEER. The CDR3 loop spans 17 amino acids. With 0 bases clipped from V and 2 bases from J, the junction kept 7 bases outside the gene matches. CDR3 protein: CASSQDFFQGAGNTIYF. DNA of the CDR3: TGCGCCAGCAGCCAAGACTTCTTTCAGGGGGCTGGAAACACCATATATTTT.

This clonotype was picked up a small number of times. This chain links TRBV25-1 with TRBJ1-2, with TRBD1 matching over 9 bases. Germline CDR1 reads MGHDK; CDR2 reads SYGVNS. V gave up 0 bases and J gave up 6 bases; unmatched junction bases: 5. The CDR3 spans 15 residues. CDR3 nucleotides: TGTGCCAGCAGTGAATACGGGACAGGGATTGATGGCTACACCTTC. This sequence encodes CASSEYGTGIDGYTF.

This clonotype was detected a few times. This chain's CDR3 is CASSFRSSVGGAQYF. The CDR3 DNA is TGTGCCAGCAGTTTTAGGTCAAGCGTCGGGGGGGCCCAGTACTTC. The rearrangement joins TRBV12-3 or TRBV12-4 to TRBJ2-5, with 8 bases matching TRBD2. This CDR3 has 15 amino acids. The ends lost 3 bases at V and 9 bases at J; junction bases unmatched: 12.

The CDR3, as DNA: TGTGCCAGCAGCTTAGCGGGACAGGGATCGGCAAATAATGAAAAACTGTTTTTT. This codes for CASSLAGQGSANNEKLFF. V usage is TRBV7-9 and J usage is TRBJ1-4; the match to TRBD1 covers 9 bases. This CDR3 has 18 amino acids. The V and J ends lost 0 bases and 4 bases, in that order; junction bases with no gene match: 9. The germline V gene has CDR1 SEHNR and CDR2 FQNEAQ (reference sequence).

The genes are TRBV29-1 and TRBJ1-1, with TRBD1 matching over 8 bases. The germline V gene has CDR1 SQVTM and CDR2 ANQGSEA. The CDR3 is 14 amino acids. After removal of 3 bases from V and 6 bases from J, the junction contained 9 bases not matched to a gene. The CDR3 sequence is CSVERTGQGAEAFF. The CDR3 region has the DNA TGCAGCGTTGAGAGGACAGGGCAGGGCGCTGAAGCTTTCTTT.

This chain links TRBV20-1 with TRBJ1-2, with TRBD1 matching 9 bases. The CDR3 is 12 amino acids. V was pared by 5 bases and J by 2 bases, with 0 bases of the junction left unmatched. Per germline, CDR1 DFQATT and CDR2 SNEGSKA (reference sequence). Here the CDR3 DNA reads TGCAGTGCTGGACAGGGGAACTATGGCTACACCTTC. It specifies CSAGQGNYGYTF.

This clonotype occurred a few times. This chain joins TRBV28 and TRBJ1-2, with 7 bases matching TRBD1. Losses at the gene ends were 5 bases for V and 8 bases for J; bases not matched to a gene: 11. CDR3 length equals 14 residues. Germline assignment: CDR1 MDHEN and CDR2 SYDVKM. CDR3 DNA: TGTGCCAGCAGTCCGTACAGGGGAGTCGTCGGCTACACCTTC. Translating it yields CASSPYRGVVGYTF.

The J gene is TRBJ2-3, the V gene TRBV5-8; 8 nucleotides line up with TRBD2. The ends lost 4 bases at V and 2 bases at J; junction bases unmatched: 12. CDR3 length: 17 residues. The germline gives CDR1 SGHTS, CDR2 YDEGEE. The CDR3 region has the DNA TGTGCCAGCAGCCCTTTCCTTAATAGCGGGAACACAGATACGCAGTATTTT. Its translation: CASSPFLNSGNTDTQYF.

This clonotype was seen more than once but under ten times. The chain joins TRBV6-5 to TRBJ1-1; 9 nucleotides match TRBD1. The ends lost 0 bases at V and 6 bases at J; junction bases unmatched: 17. CDR1 is MNHEY and CDR2 is SVGAGI in the germline V gene. The CDR3 consists of 19 residues. The CDR3 region is CASSYSTFTFGQGRPEAFF. The DNA for the CDR3 is TGTGCCAGCAGTTACTCGACGTTTACGTTTGGACAGGGGCGACCTGAAGCTTTCTTT.

This clonotype was counted between two and nine times. V usage is TRBV25-1 and J usage is TRBJ2-1; D perhaps matches TRBD1 (5 bases). The CDR3 has 18 residues. CDR1 and CDR2 from the germline V gene are MGHDK and SYGVNS. Between the trimmed V and J ends, which lost 0 bases and 5 bases, there was a span of 20 bases. CDR3 sequence (DNA): TGTGCCAGCAGTGAATATATTCAGGAACAGGCCCCCCACAATGAGCAGTTCTTC. Its protein is CASSEYIQEQAPHNEQFF.

The CDR3 DNA reads as TGTGCCAGTAGCCCGCCCGAGATTCAGCCCCAGCATTTT. It encodes CASSPPEIQPQHF. V and J are TRBV19 and TRBJ1-5; no clear D. Germline V gives CDR1 LNHDA, CDR2 SQIVND (reference sequence). The CDR3 is made up of 13 amino acids. Trimming left V 6 bases short and J 6 bases short, with 12 bases between.

The chain uses TRBV6-2 or TRBV6-3 and TRBJ1-5, with 7 bases identical to TRBD1. The germline V gene has CDR1 MNHEY and CDR2 SVGEGT. The CDR3 totals 15 residues. J lost 0 bases, V lost 2 bases, and 1 base had no gene match. The DNA of the CDR3 is TGTGCCAGCAGTTACACAGGGGATAGCAATCAGCCCCAGCATTTT. Residues: CASSYTGDSNQPQHF.

This clonotype came up a few times. The chain joins TRBV28 to TRBJ1-4; D is uncertain. This CDR3 contains 12 residues. Trimming left V 2 bases short and J 7 bases short, with 5 bases between. CDR1 is MDHEN, CDR2 SYDVKM, per germline. The CDR3: CASSLRAEKLFF. The CDR3, as DNA: TGTGCCAGCAGTTTAAGGGCTGAAAAACTGTTTTTT.

The V gene is TRBV28, the J gene TRBJ2-4; a possible D gene is TRBD1 (6 bases). The V gene lost 5 bases and the J gene lost 1 base, with 18 bases spanning the gap. This CDR3 region has 17 residues. CDR1 MDHEN and CDR2 SYDVKM come from the germline V gene. The CDR3 loop is CASSAPLGGVAKNIQYF. DNA of the CDR3: TGTGCCAGCAGTGCCCCCCTTGGGGGCGTTGCCAAAAACATTCAGTACTTC.

The rearrangement uses TRBV28 and TRBJ1-1; D is unresolved. The CDR3 extends over 10 amino acids. Germline V CDR1 and CDR2: MDHEN, SYDVKM. V lost 8 bases and J 1 base, leaving 2 bases between the germline ends. CDR3 sequence (DNA): TGTGCCAGCGAGAACACTGAAGCTTTCTTT. Translation: CASENTEAFF.

This clonotype was seen only a few times. A read error may produce the germline difference seen at one junction end. The J gene is TRBJ1-3, the V gene TRBV4-1; D may be TRBD1 (5 bases). CDR3 length: 17 amino acids. Germline assignment: CDR1 MGHRA and CDR2 YSYEKL. CDR3 in amino acids: CAGSYRGFQSSGNTIYF. For the CDR3, the DNA is TGCGCCGGCAGCTATCGGGGGTTTCAGTCCTCTGGAAACACCATATATTTT.